Below, 19 T cell receptor beta chains from the same sample are listed, as sequenced in a study of cytomegalovirus exposure and HLA in healthy donors. Clones were read by immunoSEQ multiplex PCR, and TCRdb kept only the in-frame ones, dropping some. This table holds 45,000 to 60,000 clones, over 90% found once. Specimen: PBMCs. Receptors originate from a woman aged 18-30 years in good health and CMV-seronegative.

The V gene is TRBV11-2, the J gene TRBJ2-7; 10 bases align to TRBD2. CDR3 size: 15 residues. Germline lookup yields CDR1 SGHAT and CDR2 FQNNGV. V lost 6 bases to trimming and J lost 2 bases; unmatched junction nucleotides: 7. CDR3 in amino acids: CASRPSGGLTYEQYF. The CDR3, as DNA: TGTGCCAGCAGACCTAGCGGGGGCCTAACCTACGAGCAGTACTTC.

The J gene is TRBJ1-3, the V gene TRBV11-2, with D maybe TRBD1 (6 bases). Trimming shortened V by 2 bases and J by 2 bases, and 19 bases separated the two germline ends. The CDR3 consists of 18 residues. CDR1 and CDR2 (germline): SGHAT, FQNNGV. This chain's CDR3 is CASSLLGAWAGAGNTIYF. CDR3 DNA: TGTGCCAGCAGCTTATTGGGTGCATGGGCAGGGGCTGGAAACACCATATATTTT.

The chain couples TRBV9 to TRBJ2-5; maybe TRBD2 (6 bases). V was trimmed by 0 bases and J by 4 bases, leaving 25 bases between them. The CDR3 has 19 residues. Germline V gene sequence: CDR1 SGDLS, CDR2 YYNGEE. DNA for the CDR3: TGTGCCAGCAGCGTAGTAGGAGGAGGGTCTACCTATGGGGGAGAGACCCAGTACTTC. This sequence encodes CASSVVGGGSTYGGETQYF.

V usage is TRBV30 and J usage is TRBJ2-7; the match to TRBD1 covers 7 bases. Per the germline V gene, CDR1 is GTSNPN and CDR2 is SVGIG (reference sequence). The trim removed 6 bases at V and 0 bases at J, leaving 5 bases unmatched. This CDR3 has 13 amino acids. The CDR3 nucleotides read TGTGCCTGTGACAGGGCCACCTCCTACGAGCAGTACGTC. Encoded protein: CACDRATSYEQYV.

V and J are TRBV7-6 and TRBJ1-1, with D hard to call. CDR1 is SGHVS, CDR2 FNYEAQ, per germline. Deletions cut 2 bases from V and 5 bases from J, with 15 bases between. The CDR3 is made up of 15 amino acids. In nucleotides, the CDR3 is TGTGCCAGCAGCTTAATTTCCCAATCGGGGACTGAAGCTTTCTTT. It specifies CASSLISQSGTEAFF.

This chain links TRBV5-6 with TRBJ1-4, with a tentative D call TRBD1 (6 bases). Germline V CDR1 and CDR2: SGHDT, YYEEEE. The CDR3 totals 15 residues. V dropped 4 bases and J dropped 0 bases, with 10 bases sitting between them. The CDR3 protein is CASSPTGTTNEKLFF. Written as DNA, the CDR3 is TGTGCCAGCAGCCCTACAGGGACAACTAATGAAAAACTGTTTTTT.

The chain recombines TRBV9 with TRBJ2-5; 8 nucleotides align to TRBD2. The junction had 7 bases not matched to a gene; V was cut back by 3 bases and J by 3 bases. From germline, CDR1 is SGDLS and CDR2 YYNGEE. The CDR3 length is 15 residues. The chain's CDR3 is CASSGRGGPEETQYF. For the CDR3, the DNA is TGTGCCAGCAGCGGACGGGGGGGGCCAGAAGAGACCCAGTACTTC.

This clone appeared a single time. V gene TRBV7-9 combines with J gene TRBJ1-4; 7 bases align to TRBD1. The CDR3 length is 14 residues. V was clipped by 5 bases and J by 6 bases; unmatched bases: 6. Germline V gene lookup returns CDR1 SEHNR and CDR2 FQNEAQ (reference sequence). CDR3 sequence: CASSTTGLHEKLFF. The CDR3 nucleotides are TGTGCCAGCAGCACGACAGGGTTGCATGAAAAACTGTTTTTT. Using reference TRBV7-9 and TRBJ1-4 for the parts outside the CDR3, the full variable domain is DTGVSQNPRHKITKRGQNVTFRCDPISEHNRLYWYRQTLGQGPEFLTYFQNEAQLEKSRLLSDRFSAERPKGSFSTLEIQRTEQGDSAMYLCASSTTGLHEKLFFGSGTQLSVL.

The chain combines TRBV29-1 with TRBJ2-4; TRBD1 aligns across 11 bases. The V gene's germline CDR1 is SQVTM and CDR2 ANQGSEA. Trimming removed 7 bases from V and 1 base from J; junction bases left unmatched: 3. This CDR3 spans 14 amino acids. Here the CDR3 DNA reads TGCAGCGCTGGACAGGGGGCGGCCAAAAACATTCAGTACTTC. It translates to CSAGQGAAKNIQYF.

The chain links TRBV29-1 to TRBJ2-1; the D gene is possibly TRBD1 (6 bases). There are 12 residues in the CDR3. Germline V gene sequence: CDR1 SQVTM, CDR2 ANQGSEA. V was shortened by 4 bases and J by 7 bases, with 11 bases between the two germline ends. Here the CDR3 DNA reads TGCAGCGTTGGTGCAGGGGCGAATGAGCAGTTCTTC. Its protein product is CSVGAGANEQFF.

J is TRBJ2-3 and V is TRBV9, with TRBD2 identical over 14 bases. The CDR3 extends over 16 amino acids. Trimming removed 2 bases from V and 3 bases from J; junction bases left unmatched: 2. CDR1 and CDR2 (germline): SGDLS, YYNGEE. Here the CDR3 DNA reads TGTGCCAGCAGCGTTCGACTAGCGGGGGGGACAGATACGCAGTATTTT. Translated, it gives CASSVRLAGGTDTQYF.

The chain has TRBV6-5 and TRBJ1-1; no firm D call. Germline-derived CDR1 and CDR2 are MNHEY and SVGAGI. V gave up 0 bases and J gave up 5 bases, with 10 bases separating them. The CDR3 sequence is 14 residues long. CDR3 sequence reads: CASSYSSGMTEAFF. CDR3 in DNA: TGTGCCAGCAGTTACTCGAGCGGGATGACTGAAGCTTTCTTT.

The rearrangement links TRBV11-3 to TRBJ2-3; 8 nucleotides line up with TRBD2. The CDR3 runs 18 residues. Germline V lookup: CDR1 SGHNT, CDR2 YENEEA. The V and J ends lost 0 bases and 4 bases, in that order; junction bases with no gene match: 12. This CDR3 is CASSLDSGGLRESDTQYF. As DNA, the CDR3 is TGTGCCAGCAGCTTAGACTCGGGGGGGCTGAGGGAGTCAGATACGCAGTATTTT.

CDR3 protein: CASSLGARGNPEQFF. CDR3 coding DNA: TGTGCCAGCAGCTTGGGGGCCCGGGGCAATCCTGAGCAGTTCTTC. The V gene is TRBV7-3, the J gene TRBJ2-1; D is possibly TRBD1 (6 bases). Trimming stripped 3 bases from V and 9 bases from J, with 18 bases between. CDR1 is SGHTA and CDR2 is FQGTGA in the germline V gene. The CDR3 runs 15 residues.

This sequence joins TRBV6-4 and TRBJ2-3, with 8 bases that match TRBD2. Germline V gene data show CDR1 as MRHNA and CDR2 as SNTAGT. The CDR3 extends over 14 amino acids. Losses at the gene ends were 3 bases for V and 2 bases for J; bases not matched to a gene: 1. The CDR3 region has the DNA TGTGCCAGCAGTGAAGCGGGAGCCACAGATACGCAGTATTTT. It is translated as CASSEAGATDTQYF.

The CDR3 spells CASSLDRPSTDTQYF. CDR3 in DNA: TGTGCCAGCAGCTTAGACAGGCCCAGCACAGATACGCAGTATTTT. The J gene is TRBJ2-3, the V gene TRBV7-2; D is possibly TRBD1 (5 bases). This CDR3 has 15 amino acids. CDR1 and CDR2 from the germline V gene are SGHTA and FQGNSA. V was clipped by 1 base and J by 0 bases, with 8 bases between them.

This clone was seen a few times. The J gene is TRBJ2-3, the V gene TRBV27, with D perhaps matching TRBD2 (6 bases). Germline V gene sequence: CDR1 MNHEY, CDR2 SMNVEV (reference sequence). Trimming removed 4 bases at V and 5 bases at J, with 16 bases between. CDR3 length equals 15 residues. In nucleotides, the CDR3 is TGTGCCAGCAGTTCCCCTAGCGCCGTGGGAGATACGCAGTATTTT. It translates to CASSSPSAVGDTQYF.

CDR3 amino acids: CASSPVSTGTGGLKTQYF. The CDR3 coding sequence is TGTGCCAGTAGTCCCGTTTCTACCGGGACAGGCGGATTAAAGACCCAGTACTTC. The chain combines TRBV19 with TRBJ2-5, with TRBD1 identical over 8 bases. Germline CDR1 LNHDA, CDR2 SQIVND (reference sequence). Trimming cost V 5 bases and J 6 bases; bases outside gene matches: 20. The CDR3 length is 18 residues.

J is TRBJ2-1 and V is TRBV6-5; 7 nucleotides agree with TRBD1. The CDR3 sequence is 12 residues long. V lost 7 bases and J lost 6; bases outside the gene matches: 3. CDR1 MNHEY and CDR2 SVGAGI come from the germline V gene. The CDR3 DNA reads as TGTGCCAGCAAGGGACAGACCAATGAGCAGTTCTTC. Protein: CASKGQTNEQFF.